One sample yielded the 29 T cell receptor beta chains listed below, sequenced in a study of blood T cell repertoires in COVID-19. Sequencing used immunoSEQ multiplex PCR; TCRdb keeps in-frame clones, though not all of them. This table has under 250,000 clones, 80% to 90% appearing once. The sequenced material came from peripheral blood. Receptors were obtained from a man aged 50 to 59 with COVID-19, enrolled during active disease.

The V gene is TRBV27, the J gene TRBJ2-3; possibly TRBD2 for D (6 bases). Trimming pared 8 bases from V and 4 bases from J, leaving 16 bases between. Germline-derived CDR1 and CDR2 are MNHEY and SMNVEV (reference sequence). The CDR3 is 14 amino acids. The CDR3 DNA is TGTGCCAGCGGACTAACAGGAGTCCCAGATACGCAGTATTTT. This translates into CASGLTGVPDTQYF.

This rearrangement joins TRBV11-1 to TRBJ2-7, with TRBD1 matching over 8 bases. From germline, CDR1 is SGHAT and CDR2 FQDESV (reference sequence). This CDR3 is built from 14 residues. V shed 2 bases, J shed 0 bases, and the junction held 0 bases outside the gene matches. The CDR3 is CASSLTGGSYEQYF. CDR3 DNA: TGTGCCAGCAGCTTAACAGGGGGCTCCTACGAGCAGTACTTC.

The gene calls are TRBV5-5 and TRBJ2-7; D possibly corresponds to TRBD2 (6 bases). Germline CDR1 reads SGHKS; CDR2 reads YYEKEE (reference sequence). This CDR3 is 14 amino acids long. Trimming stripped 0 bases from V and 3 bases from J, with 10 bases between. CDR3 region: CASSLEEGSYEQYF. The CDR3 nucleotides are TGTGCCAGCAGCTTGGAGGAGGGGAGCTACGAGCAGTACTTC.

The chain combines TRBV3-1 (or the pseudogene TRBV3-2) with TRBJ1-1, with TRBD1 as a possible D gene (5 bases). This CDR3 is 13 amino acids long. The V gene lost 1 base and the J gene lost 7 bases, with 10 bases spanning the gap. Germline values: CDR1 LGHDT, CDR2 YNNKEL (reference sequence). CDR3 amino acids: CASSQAPGLEAFF. CDR3 nucleotide sequence: TGTGCCAGCAGCCAAGCTCCAGGGCTTGAAGCTTTCTTT.

In nucleotides, the CDR3 is TGTGCCAGCAGCGGCCGTGAGGGTTGGAACTATGGCTACACCTTC. Protein product: CASSGREGWNYGYTF. V gene TRBV7-9 combines with J gene TRBJ1-2; no definite D call. The CDR3 loop spans 15 amino acids. Per germline, CDR1 SEHNR and CDR2 FQNEAQ (reference sequence). The V and J ends lost 5 bases and 2 bases respectively, with 15 bases between them.

This sequence joins TRBV12-3 or TRBV12-4 and TRBJ1-2, with no clear D. This CDR3 has 12 residues. V lost 4 bases to trimming and J lost 6 bases, with 9 bases between them. CDR3 sequence: CASSSGFDGYTF. CDR3 nucleotide sequence: TGTGCCAGCAGTTCGGGGTTCGATGGCTACACCTTC.

This clone has just one count. This chain joins TRBV19 and TRBJ2-2; 8 bases match TRBD1. The CDR3 totals 15 residues. Germline V gene data show CDR1 as LNHDA and CDR2 as SQIVND (reference sequence). V was pared by 7 bases and J by 4 bases, with 8 bases of the junction left unmatched. CDR3 in DNA: TGTGCCAGTAACCTTGGACAGGGCGCCACCGGGGAGCTGTTTTTT. This gives the protein CASNLGQGATGELFF. Combining the CDR3 with reference TRBV19 and TRBJ2-2 gives the whole variable domain DGGITQSPKYLFRKEGQNVTLSCEQNLNHDAMYWYRQDPGQGLRLIYYSQIVNDFQKGDIAEGYSVSREKKESFPLTVTSAQKNPTAFYLCASNLGQGATGELFFGEGSRLTVL.

This chain links TRBV15 with TRBJ1-3, with D possibly TRBD1 on 6 matching bases. The V end was cut by 1 base, the J end by 1 base, with 17 bases between. Germline CDR1 reads LNHNV; CDR2 reads YYDKDF (reference sequence). The CDR3 is 18 amino acids. The CDR3 DNA is TGTGCCACCAGCAGAGGGGGAGGGGGAGCACGATCTGGAAACACCATATATTTT. Translated, it gives CATSRGGGGARSGNTIYF.

CDR3 coding DNA: TGTGCCAGCAGTGTCCTTAACTCGTGGACCCAGTACTTC. Its protein is CASSVLNSWTQYF. J is TRBJ2-5 and V is TRBV2, with no clear D. The CDR3 spans 13 residues. Germline V gene data show CDR1 as SNHLY and CDR2 as FYNNEI. With 4 bases removed from V and 7 bases from J, the gap between germline ends came to 13 bases.

The chain has TRBV2 and TRBJ1-3; D perhaps matches TRBD1 (5 bases). Germline lookup yields CDR1 SNHLY and CDR2 FYNNEI. The V and J ends lost 2 bases and 8 bases respectively, with 16 bases between them. CDR3 length equals 15 residues. CDR3 sequence: CASSESRGSMDTIYF. The CDR3 DNA reads TGTGCCAGCAGTGAATCTCGGGGGTCTATGGACACCATATATTTT.

The rearrangement links TRBV4-3 to TRBJ1-1; the D is unclear. V lost 3 bases, J lost 1 base, and 9 bases lay in between. Looked up from germline, CDR1 is LGHNA and CDR2 is YSLEER. The CDR3 is 14 residues long. CDR3 amino acids: CASSQVTENTEAFF. The CDR3 DNA reads TGCGCCAGCAGCCAGGTAACAGAGAACACTGAAGCTTTCTTT.

The rearrangement uses TRBV19 and TRBJ1-5, with 7 bases lining up with TRBD1. V shed 6 bases and J 3 bases; nucleotides not matched to a gene: 5. This CDR3 spans 14 amino acids. Per the germline V gene, CDR1 is LNHDA and CDR2 is SQIVND (reference sequence). In DNA form, the CDR3 reads TGTGCCAGTAGGAGCGGACAGGACAATCAGCCCCAGCATTTT. Its protein product is CASRSGQDNQPQHF.

V usage is TRBV5-4 and J usage is TRBJ1-2, with 9 positions matching TRBD1. This CDR3 region has 16 residues. Germline CDR1 is SGHNT and CDR2 is YYREEE (reference sequence). The J segment lost 5 bases and the V segment lost 0 bases, leaving 8 bases of the junction unmatched. The CDR3 reads CASSLALTGGSYGYTF. DNA of the CDR3: TGTGCCAGCAGCTTGGCCCTGACAGGGGGGAGTTATGGCTACACCTTC.

V is TRBV6-2 or TRBV6-3 and J is TRBJ1-1; TRBD1 agrees at 7 bases. Germline assignment: CDR1 MNHEY and CDR2 SVGEGT. The V segment lost 4 bases and the J segment 4 bases; nucleotides outside the gene matches: 3. The CDR3 spans 13 residues. CDR3 in amino acids: CASSSYRGTEAFF. The DNA for the CDR3 is TGTGCCAGCAGTTCCTACAGGGGCACTGAAGCTTTCTTT.

The chain combines TRBV30 with TRBJ2-7; D is possibly TRBD2 (5 bases). This CDR3 comprises 14 residues. Trimming took off 0 bases at V and 1 base at J, with 10 bases between the two ends. Germline lookup yields CDR1 GTSNPN and CDR2 SVGIG (reference sequence). The CDR3 loop reads CAWSVPGLSYEQYF. CDR3 coding DNA: TGTGCCTGGAGTGTACCGGGGTTATCCTACGAGCAGTACTTC.

The CDR3 nucleotides read TGTGCCAGTAGTATTAGGGTTTTTCCGGGGTACAATGAGCAGTTCTTC. This encodes CASSIRVFPGYNEQFF. V usage is TRBV19 and J usage is TRBJ2-1; D may be TRBD2 (5 bases). CDR1 is LNHDA, CDR2 SQIVND, per germline (reference sequence). The CDR3 runs 16 residues. V gave up 3 bases and J gave up 4 bases, with 16 bases separating them.

V usage is TRBV18 and J usage is TRBJ1-2, with 7 bases lining up with TRBD1. Trimming cost V 4 bases and J 4 bases; bases outside gene matches: 9. The CDR3 contains 15 residues. Looked up from germline, CDR1 is KGHSH and CDR2 is LQKENI. The DNA of the CDR3 is TGTGCCAGCTCACTAGCCGGGACAGTGGGCTATGGCTACACCTTC. This translates into CASSLAGTVGYGYTF.

The CDR3 reads CASSPQRAGTDTQYF. In DNA, the CDR3 is TGTGCCAGCAGCCCCCAGAGGGCGGGGACTGATACGCAGTATTTT. This chain links TRBV14 with TRBJ2-3, with D possibly being TRBD2 (6 bases). The CDR3 sequence is 15 residues long. Germline V CDR1 and CDR2: SGHDN, FVKESK. V gave up 4 bases and J gave up 6 bases, with 17 bases separating them.

The chain has TRBV29-1 and TRBJ1-1; 8 bases agree with TRBD1. The CDR3 loop spans 14 amino acids. The germline gives CDR1 SQVTM, CDR2 ANQGSEA. Trimming at V came to 7 bases and at J to 2 bases, leaving 9 bases not matched to a gene. The CDR3 DNA sequence: TGCAGCGCTGCCCCCGGACAGGGAAACACTGAAGCTTTCTTT. Translated: CSAAPGQGNTEAFF.

The chain couples TRBV12-3 or TRBV12-4 to TRBJ1-2; unclear D gene. Trimming cost V 6 bases and J 1 base, with 9 bases left between them. The CDR3 covers 13 residues. The CDR3 coding sequence is TGTGCCAGCAGCCCGAGAGATAACTATGGCTACACCTTC. It encodes CASSPRDNYGYTF.

V is TRBV5-5 and J is TRBJ1-2; TRBD1 is a possible D gene (5 bases). Per germline, CDR1 SGHKS and CDR2 YYEKEE (reference sequence). This CDR3 contains 14 residues. Trimming removed 4 bases at V and 0 bases at J, with 10 bases between. In DNA, the CDR3 is TGTGCCAGCAGCCTAGACAGCCCTAACTATGGCTACACCTTC. As protein: CASSLDSPNYGYTF.

The chain combines TRBV29-1 with TRBJ2-1; 8 positions match TRBD2. The germline V gene has CDR1 SQVTM and CDR2 ANQGSEA. The CDR3 is 14 residues long. V dropped 6 bases and J dropped 8; count of bases not matched to a gene: 12. The CDR3 sequence is CSVIAGLHSYEQFF. In nucleotides, the CDR3 is TGCAGCGTCATAGCGGGGCTGCATTCTTATGAGCAGTTCTTC.

This rearrangement joins TRBV5-1 to TRBJ2-1; the D gene is possibly TRBD2 (5 bases). CDR1 is SGHRS, CDR2 YFSETQ, per germline. V lost 4 bases, J lost 2 bases, and 16 bases lay in between. The CDR3 is 16 amino acids. CDR3 DNA: TGCGCCAGCAGCCTTGGAGGTCTAGGACCCTACAATGAGCAGTTCTTC. Translating gives CASSLGGLGPYNEQFF. The full variable domain, completed using reference TRBV5-1 and TRBJ2-1, is KAGVTQTPRYLIKTRGQQVTLSCSPISGHRSVSWYQQTPGQGLQFLFEYFSETQRNKGNFPGRFSGRQFSNSRSEMNVSTLELGDSALYLCASSLGGLGPYNEQFFGPGTRLTVL.

The chain uses TRBV2 and TRBJ2-1; maybe TRBD1 (5 bases). This CDR3 spans 14 amino acids. Deletions cut 4 bases from V and 2 bases from J, with 9 bases between. The germline CDR1 and CDR2 sequences are SNHLY and FYNNEI. CDR3 amino acids: CASSGDRTYNEQFF. As DNA, the CDR3 is TGTGCCAGCAGTGGTGACAGAACCTACAATGAGCAGTTCTTC.

This chain uses TRBV28 with TRBJ2-7, with 10 bases matching TRBD1. Germline V gene sequence: CDR1 MDHEN, CDR2 SYDVKM. This CDR3 has 16 residues. J gave up 2 bases and V 2 bases, and 6 bases lay outside the gene matches. The DNA of the CDR3 is TGTGCCAGCAGTTTACCTCCCGGGACAGGGGCCTACGAGCAGTACTTC. This sequence encodes CASSLPPGTGAYEQYF.

The chain is built from TRBV11-2 and TRBJ1-2, with 8 bases that match TRBD1. Germline-derived CDR1 and CDR2 are SGHAT and FQNNGV. V shed 6 bases, J shed 2 bases, and the junction held 8 bases outside the gene matches. The CDR3 has 15 amino acids. The CDR3 sequence: CASSSGRGRNYGYTF. In nucleotides, the CDR3 is TGTGCCAGCAGTTCGGGCAGGGGGCGGAACTATGGCTACACCTTC.

V gene TRBV9 combines with J gene TRBJ1-2; a weak D match, TRBD1 (5 bases). From germline, CDR1 is SGDLS and CDR2 YYNGEE. Trimming cost V 2 bases and J 0 bases, with 8 bases left between them. This CDR3 is 14 amino acids long. In nucleotides, the CDR3 is TGTGCCAGCAGCGTTGGGGGGGCTAACTATGGCTACACCTTC. This codes for CASSVGGANYGYTF.

The rearrangement uses TRBV6-6 and TRBJ2-1, with TRBD2 matching 7 bases. This CDR3 has 14 amino acids. The J segment lost 3 bases and the V segment lost 5 bases, leaving 4 bases of the junction unmatched. Germline V gives CDR1 MNHNY, CDR2 SVGAGI (reference sequence). CDR3 sequence (DNA): TGTGCCAGCAGTCGAGGACTAGGCTACAATGAGCAGTTCTTC. Its protein product is CASSRGLGYNEQFF.

This chain uses TRBV7-8 with TRBJ2-7; possibly TRBD2 for D (7 bases). CDR1 is SGHVS, CDR2 FQNEAQ, per germline. V was clipped by 5 bases and J by 9 bases, with 23 bases between them. The CDR3 is made up of 15 amino acids. The CDR3: CASSPPSGLSGVQYF. The CDR3 bases are TGTGCCAGCAGCCCTCCTAGCGGTCTCTCAGGGGTGCAGTACTTC. The whole variable domain, filled in from reference TRBV7-8 and TRBJ2-7, reads GAGVSQSPRYKVAKRGQDVALRCDPISGHVSLFWYQQALGQGPEFLTYFQNEAQLDKSGLPSDRFFAERPEGSVSTLKIQRTQQEDSAVYLCASSPPSGLSGVQYFGPGTRLTVT.